This T cell receptor (beta chain) was recorded in a study of T-cell reconstitution after alpha-beta-depleted transplantation in children. Unique molecular identifiers featured in how the TCRbeta library was prepared. TCRdb ran MiXCR on the PCR reads and lists one entry per CDR3 protein. The sample has 780,000 or so distinct CDR3 sequences; about 15% are singletons. The CDR3 is 15 amino acids. With V trimmed by 7 bases and J by 6 bases, 10 bases remained unmatched. In germline, CDR1 is SNHLY, CDR2 FYNNEI. The source was PBMCs, mostly from graft donor cells, collected 360 days after TCRalphabeta/CD19-depleted stem cell transplant. This sequence was found in a male patient younger than 18 who had a stem cell transplant for acute lymphoblastic leukemia, so the T cells may come from the graft donor. The gene calls are TRBV2 and TRBJ2-2, with 8 nucleotides matching TRBD1. For the CDR3, the DNA is TGTGCCAGCAAAACGGACAGGGCTGGCGCCGGGGAGCTGTTTTTT. Its protein product is CASKTDRAGAGELFF.